Listed below are T cell receptor beta chains from one sample, sequenced in a study of blood T cells in healthy people across ages. TCRdb re-called the 5' RACE reads with MiXCR, one entry per CDR3 protein. This sample has approximately 830,000 distinct CDR3 sequences, with approximately 65% found just once. The specimen sequenced was blood. These receptors were obtained from a man aged 25 to 40 in good health. Both conserved end residues are part of each CDR3. Each record gives: CDR3 protein, CDR3 DNA, clone size, J gene, V gene, D gene, CDR3 length. A D gene is named only where the DNA matches it firmly. Some rows mark clone size as missing; the rest say once, few, many or name a class of expanded clone.

CDR3 protein: CATSGPQAGKADTQYF; CDR3 DNA: TGTGCCACTAGCGGTCCCCAGGCGGGGAAGGCAGATACGCAGTATTTT; clone size: .; J gene: TRBJ2-3; V gene: TRBV24-1; D gene: .; CDR3 length: 16
CDR3 protein: CRAGGLTYEQYF; CDR3 DNA: TGCAGGGCTGGTGGCCTGACCTACGAGCAGTACTTC; clone size: .; J gene: TRBJ2-7; V gene: TRBV20-1; D gene: .; CDR3 length: 12
CDR3 protein: CASSQGNEQFF; CDR3 DNA: TGCGCCAGCAGCCAAGGGAATGAGCAGTTCTTC; clone size: many; J gene: TRBJ2-1; V gene: TRBV3-1; D gene: .; CDR3 length: 11
CDR3 protein: CSARDSNQPQHF; CDR3 DNA: TGCAGTGCTAGGGACAGCAATCAGCCCCAGCATTTT; clone size: .; J gene: TRBJ1-5; V gene: TRBV29-1; D gene: .; CDR3 length: 12
CDR3 protein: CASHRVSNQPQHF; CDR3 DNA: TGTGCCAGCCACAGGGTAAGCAATCAGCCCCAGCATTTT; clone size: once; J gene: TRBJ1-5; V gene: TRBV6-2/TRBV6-3; D gene: .; CDR3 length: 13
CDR3 protein: CASSVHRTYSSPLHF; CDR3 DNA: TGTGCCAGCAGCGTACACCGGACCTATTCCTCACCCCTCCACTTT; clone size: .; J gene: TRBJ1-6; V gene: TRBV14; D gene: .; CDR3 length: 15
CDR3 protein: CASSYGAGTRPSHNEQFF; CDR3 DNA: TGTGCCAGCAGTTACGGTGCGGGGACCCGGCCCTCCCACAATGAGCAGTTCTTC; clone size: .; J gene: TRBJ2-1; V gene: TRBV6-2/TRBV6-3; D gene: .; CDR3 length: 18
CDR3 protein: CASSFDSKETQYF; CDR3 DNA: TGTGCCAGCAGCTTCGATAGCAAGGAGACCCAGTACTTC; clone size: .; J gene: TRBJ2-5; V gene: TRBV11-2; D gene: .; CDR3 length: 13
CDR3 protein: CASSRTEANTEAFF; CDR3 DNA: TGTGCCAGCAGCCGGACAGAAGCGAACACTGAAGCTTTCTTT; clone size: .; J gene: TRBJ1-1; V gene: TRBV7-9; D gene: .; CDR3 length: 14
CDR3 protein: CASSLGQGAQNEQFF; CDR3 DNA: TGCGCCAGCAGCTTGGGACAGGGGGCGCAGAATGAGCAGTTCTTC; clone size: .; J gene: TRBJ2-1; V gene: TRBV5-1; D gene: TRBD1; CDR3 length: 15
CDR3 protein: CSVRGGPTGELFF; CDR3 DNA: TGCAGTGTAAGAGGGGGCCCCACCGGGGAGCTGTTTTTT; clone size: .; J gene: TRBJ2-2; V gene: TRBV20-1; D gene: TRBD1; CDR3 length: 13
CDR3 protein: CSSRRGYNSPLHF; CDR3 DNA: TGCAGTTCCCGACGGGGGTATAATTCACCCCTCCACTTT; clone size: .; J gene: TRBJ1-6; V gene: TRBV20-1; D gene: .; CDR3 length: 13
CDR3 protein: CASSLQGSPLHF; CDR3 DNA: TGCGCCAGCAGCTTGCAGGGTTCACCCCTCCACTTT; clone size: few; J gene: TRBJ1-6; V gene: TRBV5-1; D gene: .; CDR3 length: 12
CDR3 protein: CASSLLPGLAGGGEQFF; CDR3 DNA: TGCGCCAGCAGCTTGCTTCCAGGACTAGCGGGGGGAGGCGAGCAGTTCTTC; clone size: .; J gene: TRBJ2-1; V gene: TRBV5-1; D gene: TRBD2; CDR3 length: 17
CDR3 protein: CASSLDLAGASSYEQYF; CDR3 DNA: TGTGCCAGCAGCTTGGATCTCGCGGGGGCCTCCTCCTACGAGCAGTACTTC; clone size: .; J gene: TRBJ2-7; V gene: TRBV5-8; D gene: .; CDR3 length: 17
CDR3 protein: CASIAGGLYNEQFF; CDR3 DNA: TGTGCCAGCATAGCGGGGGGGCTATACAATGAGCAGTTCTTC; clone size: many; J gene: TRBJ2-1; V gene: TRBV2; D gene: TRBD2; CDR3 length: 14
CDR3 protein: CSVFLQGRDYGYTF; CDR3 DNA: TGCAGCGTCTTCCTCCAGGGCAGGGACTATGGCTACACCTTC; clone size: .; J gene: TRBJ1-2; V gene: TRBV29-1; D gene: .; CDR3 length: 14
CDR3 protein: CASSLIGRGRSNQPQHF; CDR3 DNA: TGTGCCAGCAGTTTAATCGGCAGGGGGCGAAGCAATCAGCCCCAGCATTTT; clone size: .; J gene: TRBJ1-5; V gene: TRBV28; D gene: TRBD1; CDR3 length: 17
CDR3 protein: CASSLVTGGGIHNEQFF; CDR3 DNA: TGTGCCAGCAGCTTGGTTACAGGGGGCGGCATCCACAATGAGCAGTTCTTC; clone size: .; J gene: TRBJ2-1; V gene: TRBV7-8; D gene: TRBD1; CDR3 length: 17
CDR3 protein: CASSPKAGQETQHF; CDR3 DNA: TGTGCCAGCAGCCCCAAAGCGGGCCAAGAGACCCAGCATTTT; clone size: .; J gene: TRBJ1-5; V gene: TRBV7-2; D gene: .; CDR3 length: 14
CDR3 protein: CSARDGGRVGETQYF; CDR3 DNA: TGCAGTGCTAGAGATGGGGGCAGAGTGGGAGAGACCCAGTACTTC; clone size: .; J gene: TRBJ2-5; V gene: TRBV20-1; D gene: .; CDR3 length: 15
CDR3 protein: CASSQVKETQYF; CDR3 DNA: TGTGCCAGCAGCCAAGTGAAAGAGACCCAGTACTTC; clone size: few; J gene: TRBJ2-5; V gene: TRBV3-1; D gene: .; CDR3 length: 12
CDR3 protein: CSARTRAEAKNIQYF; CDR3 DNA: TGCAGTGCTAGGACTCGGGCCGAAGCCAAAAACATTCAGTACTTC; clone size: .; J gene: TRBJ2-4; V gene: TRBV20-1; D gene: .; CDR3 length: 15
CDR3 protein: CASSPVQGRGYNEQFF; CDR3 DNA: TGTGCCAGCAGCCCAGTTCAGGGAAGGGGTTACAATGAGCAGTTCTTC; clone size: .; J gene: TRBJ2-1; V gene: TRBV7-9; D gene: .; CDR3 length: 16
CDR3 protein: CASSLDQRTSKQYF; CDR3 DNA: TGTGCCAGCAGCTTAGATCAACGGACATCCAAGCAGTACTTC; clone size: .; J gene: TRBJ2-5; V gene: TRBV11-2; D gene: .; CDR3 length: 14
CDR3 protein: CASSLTSGGYNEQFF; CDR3 DNA: TGTGCCAGCAGCCTGACTAGCGGGGGGTACAATGAGCAGTTCTTC; clone size: many; J gene: TRBJ2-1; V gene: TRBV7-2; D gene: TRBD2; CDR3 length: 15
CDR3 protein: CASSFRRGVTDTQYF; CDR3 DNA: TGTGCCAGCAGTTTCCGGCGGGGGGTAACAGATACGCAGTATTTT; clone size: .; J gene: TRBJ2-3; V gene: TRBV27; D gene: TRBD2; CDR3 length: 15
CDR3 protein: CASSQDGDHEQYF; CDR3 DNA: TGTGCCAGCAGCCAAGATGGGGACCACGAGCAGTACTTC; clone size: .; J gene: TRBJ2-7; V gene: TRBV3-1; D gene: .; CDR3 length: 13
CDR3 protein: CASSQDGERWNTEAFF; CDR3 DNA: TGTGCCAGCAGCCAAGATGGGGAACGTTGGAACACTGAAGCTTTCTTT; clone size: .; J gene: TRBJ1-1; V gene: TRBV4-2; D gene: .; CDR3 length: 16
CDR3 protein: CASSSQLADLRGQFF; CDR3 DNA: TGTGCCAGCAGCTCCCAACTAGCGGACCTCCGAGGGCAGTTCTTC; clone size: few; J gene: TRBJ2-1; V gene: TRBV7-2; D gene: TRBD2; CDR3 length: 15
CDR3 protein: CASSPGPPNQPQHF; CDR3 DNA: TGTGCCAGCAGTCCAGGACCGCCCAATCAGCCCCAGCATTTT; clone size: .; J gene: TRBJ1-5; V gene: TRBV27; D gene: .; CDR3 length: 14
CDR3 protein: CASSSGTGGHEQYF; CDR3 DNA: TGCGCCAGCAGCTCCGGGACAGGGGGCCACGAGCAGTACTTC; clone size: few; J gene: TRBJ2-7; V gene: TRBV5-1; D gene: TRBD1; CDR3 length: 14
CDR3 protein: CASSAVSGANVLTF; CDR3 DNA: TGTGCCAGCAGCGCGGTTTCTGGGGCCAACGTCCTGACTTTC; clone size: .; J gene: TRBJ2-6; V gene: TRBV5-6; D gene: .; CDR3 length: 14
CDR3 protein: CASSQVGQRNTEAFF; CDR3 DNA: TGTGCCAGCAGCCAAGTGGGACAGAGGAACACTGAAGCTTTCTTT; clone size: .; J gene: TRBJ1-1; V gene: TRBV4-2; D gene: TRBD1; CDR3 length: 15
CDR3 protein: CATSSGQGLNQPQHF; CDR3 DNA: TGTGCCACCAGCAGCGGACAGGGGCTAAATCAGCCCCAGCATTTT; clone size: .; J gene: TRBJ1-5; V gene: TRBV15; D gene: TRBD1; CDR3 length: 15
CDR3 protein: CASSAGQLVSNEQFF; CDR3 DNA: TGTGCCAGCAGTGCTGGACAACTAGTCAGCAATGAGCAGTTCTTC; clone size: .; J gene: TRBJ2-1; V gene: TRBV2; D gene: .; CDR3 length: 15
CDR3 protein: CSARSLERATDTQYF; CDR3 DNA: TGCAGTGCGAGATCGCTCGAGCGGGCAACAGATACGCAGTATTTT; clone size: .; J gene: TRBJ2-3; V gene: TRBV20-1; D gene: .; CDR3 length: 15
CDR3 protein: CASSQVVGEQYF; CDR3 DNA: TGTGCCAGCAGCCAAGTTGTGGGCGAGCAGTACTTC; clone size: .; J gene: TRBJ2-7; V gene: TRBV4-2; D gene: .; CDR3 length: 12
CDR3 protein: CASSPRGTARAYNEQFF; CDR3 DNA: TGTGCCAGCAGCCCGCGAGGGACAGCCCGAGCCTACAATGAGCAGTTCTTC; clone size: .; J gene: TRBJ2-1; V gene: TRBV7-2; D gene: TRBD1; CDR3 length: 17
CDR3 protein: CASSRGGAEDTQYF; CDR3 DNA: TGCGCCAGCAGCCGTGGGGGGGCCGAAGATACGCAGTATTTT; clone size: .; J gene: TRBJ2-3; V gene: TRBV4-3; D gene: .; CDR3 length: 14
CDR3 protein: CASRDTTGANVLTF; CDR3 DNA: TGCGCCAGCAGGGACACTACTGGGGCCAACGTCCTGACTTTC; clone size: .; J gene: TRBJ2-6; V gene: TRBV5-1; D gene: .; CDR3 length: 14
CDR3 protein: CASSLSRTPSGNTIYF; CDR3 DNA: TGTGCCAGCAGCTTGAGCAGGACGCCCTCTGGAAACACCATATATTTT; clone size: .; J gene: TRBJ1-3; V gene: TRBV7-2; D gene: .; CDR3 length: 16
CDR3 protein: CASSQGPGETQYF; CDR3 DNA: TGTGCCAGCAGCCAAGGGCCCGGGGAGACCCAGTACTTC; clone size: few; J gene: TRBJ2-5; V gene: TRBV4-2; D gene: .; CDR3 length: 13
CDR3 protein: CAWNRLVGWHEQFF; CDR3 DNA: TGTGCCTGGAATCGACTGGTAGGGTGGCATGAGCAGTTCTTC; clone size: few; J gene: TRBJ2-1; V gene: TRBV30; D gene: .; CDR3 length: 14
CDR3 protein: CASSPRLGANVLTF; CDR3 DNA: TGTGCCAGCAGCCCCCGTTTAGGAGCCAACGTCCTGACTTTC; clone size: .; J gene: TRBJ2-6; V gene: TRBV7-6; D gene: .; CDR3 length: 14
CDR3 protein: CVSSQEETGVYEQYF; CDR3 DNA: TGCGTCAGCAGCCAAGAAGAGACAGGGGTTTACGAGCAGTACTTC; clone size: .; J gene: TRBJ2-7; V gene: TRBV4-3; D gene: TRBD1; CDR3 length: 15
CDR3 protein: CASNPGGFPYEQYF; CDR3 DNA: TGTGCCAGCAACCCCGGAGGGTTCCCCTACGAGCAGTACTTC; clone size: once; J gene: TRBJ2-7; V gene: TRBV7-9; D gene: .; CDR3 length: 14
CDR3 protein: CASSSRRGDKRWTQYF; CDR3 DNA: TGTGCCAGCAGTTCCAGGCGGGGGGACAAGAGATGGACCCAGTACTTC; clone size: .; J gene: TRBJ2-5; V gene: TRBV12-3/TRBV12-4; D gene: TRBD2; CDR3 length: 16
CDR3 protein: CASRLLGANTGELFF; CDR3 DNA: TGTGCCAGCAGGCTATTGGGGGCGAACACCGGGGAGCTGTTTTTT; clone size: .; J gene: TRBJ2-2; V gene: TRBV12-3/TRBV12-4; D gene: .; CDR3 length: 15
CDR3 protein: CSTSSTSFYGYTF; CDR3 DNA: TGCAGTACCTCGAGCACTTCCTTCTATGGCTACACCTTC; clone size: .; J gene: TRBJ1-2; V gene: TRBV20-1; D gene: .; CDR3 length: 13
CDR3 protein: CASTTDSDPYEQYF; CDR3 DNA: TGTGCCAGCACCACCGACAGTGACCCCTACGAGCAGTACTTC; clone size: .; J gene: TRBJ2-7; V gene: TRBV27; D gene: .; CDR3 length: 14
CDR3 protein: CASSQGQGTTGGELFF; CDR3 DNA: TGTGCCAGCAGCCAAGGACAGGGGACTACGGGCGGGGAGCTGTTTTTT; clone size: .; J gene: TRBJ2-2; V gene: TRBV4-2; D gene: .; CDR3 length: 16